Listed below are T cell receptor beta chains from one sample, sequenced in a study of tumor and adjacent non-tumor tissue in lung cancer. From the multiplex PCR reads, TCRdb called clonotypes with MiXCR, one entry per CDR3 protein. Here the sample spans under 250,000 distinct CDR3 sequences, roughly 70% being singletons. The material sequenced was lung tumor tissue. The receptors shown here come from a man aged 60 to 75 with non-small cell lung cancer. CDR3s include the opening cysteine and the closing phenylalanine or tryptophan. The D gene is left open where the match is weak. The size field is filled for only some rows; it gives once, few, many or a size class.

J gene: TRBJ2-1; clone size: many; V gene: TRBV4-3; D gene: TRBD1; CDR3 DNA: TGCGCCAGCAGCCAAGGTGGGACAGGGGGCTCAGGATACAATGAGCAGTTCTTC; CDR3 protein: CASSQGGTGGSGYNEQFF
J gene: TRBJ2-2; clone size: many; V gene: TRBV6-5; D gene: TRBD2; CDR3 DNA: TGTGCCAGCAGATGGCGGGAGGGGAACACCGGGGAGCTGTTTTTT; CDR3 protein: CASRWREGNTGELFF
J gene: TRBJ2-1; clone size: .; V gene: TRBV11-2; D gene: .; CDR3 DNA: TGTGCCAGCAGCTTAGGGGACAACGGGCACTTCTTC; CDR3 protein: CASSLGDNGHFF
J gene: TRBJ2-2; clone size: .; V gene: TRBV28; D gene: .; CDR3 DNA: TGTGCCAGCAGCCTGACACCTACCGCCGGGGAGCTGTTTTTT; CDR3 protein: CASSLTPTAGELFF
J gene: TRBJ2-7; clone size: few; V gene: TRBV5-1; D gene: TRBD1; CDR3 DNA: TGCGCCAGCAGCTCGGGACAGCGTCAGGACGAGCAGTACTTC; CDR3 protein: CASSSGQRQDEQYF
J gene: TRBJ1-3; clone size: few; V gene: TRBV29-1; D gene: TRBD1; CDR3 DNA: TGCAGCGTACGACAGGGTTCTGGAAACACCATATATTTT; CDR3 protein: CSVRQGSGNTIYF
J gene: TRBJ1-3; clone size: .; V gene: TRBV14; D gene: .; CDR3 DNA: TGTGCCAGCAGCATCCCCTCTGGAAACACCATATATTTT; CDR3 protein: CASSIPSGNTIYF
J gene: TRBJ1-2; clone size: .; V gene: TRBV28; D gene: .; CDR3 DNA: TGTGCCAGCAGTTTATTTGACCGACTTAACTATGGCTACACCTTC; CDR3 protein: CASSLFDRLNYGYTF
J gene: TRBJ1-3; clone size: .; V gene: TRBV5-5; D gene: .; CDR3 DNA: TGTGCCAGTAGCGCCGGGACAAGGGAAGATCATACTGGAAACACCATAGATTTT; CDR3 protein: CASSAGTREDHTGNTIDF
J gene: TRBJ2-4; clone size: .; V gene: TRBV6-1; D gene: .; CDR3 DNA: TGTGCCAGCAAGAGACAAGGGCTGACCCTGTACTTC; CDR3 protein: CASKRQGLTLYF
J gene: TRBJ2-1; clone size: .; V gene: TRBV11-2; D gene: .; CDR3 DNA: TGTGCCAGCAGCTTAACGTGGACTAACGGGGATAGTGAGCAGTTCTTC; CDR3 protein: CASSLTWTNGDSEQFF
J gene: TRBJ2-1; clone size: .; V gene: TRBV19; D gene: .; CDR3 DNA: TGTGCCAGTATTGGGCGGCCTGGCGGCAATGAGCAGTTCTTC; CDR3 protein: CASIGRPGGNEQFF
J gene: TRBJ1-4; clone size: .; V gene: TRBV6-2/TRBV6-3; D gene: .; CDR3 DNA: TGTGCCAGCAGAAATAAAGGCCGGACGAATGAAGAACTGTTTTTT; CDR3 protein: CASRNKGRTNEELFF
J gene: TRBJ1-5; clone size: .; V gene: TRBV2; D gene: TRBD1; CDR3 DNA: TGTGCCAGCAGGGGGACAGCCGGGAGCAATCAGCCCCAGCATTTT; CDR3 protein: CASRGTAGSNQPQHF
J gene: TRBJ2-2; clone size: .; V gene: TRBV20-1; D gene: TRBD2; CDR3 DNA: TGCAGTGCTAGGAGCGGGGGGAACACCGTGGAGCTGTTCTTT; CDR3 protein: CSARSGGNTVELFF
J gene: TRBJ1-5; clone size: .; V gene: TRBV11-2; D gene: .; CDR3 DNA: TGTGCCGGCAGCTTTCATGGGCATCAGCCCCAGCATTTT; CDR3 protein: CAGSFHGHQPQHF
J gene: TRBJ2-7; clone size: .; V gene: TRBV11-2; D gene: .; CDR3 DNA: TGTGCCAGCAGCCGCTTCGGGCGAAACTCCTACGAGCAGTATTTC; CDR3 protein: CASSRFGRNSYEQYF
J gene: TRBJ1-5; clone size: .; V gene: TRBV20-1; D gene: .; CDR3 DNA: TGCAGTGCTAGAGGGGGAGAAAGTGATACACAGCATTTT; CDR3 protein: CSARGGESDTQHF
J gene: TRBJ1-2; clone size: .; V gene: TRBV12-5; D gene: .; CDR3 DNA: TGTGCTAGACTGGACTATGGCTACACCTTC; CDR3 protein: CARLDYGYTF
J gene: TRBJ2-7; clone size: .; V gene: TRBV4-3; D gene: TRBD2; CDR3 DNA: TGCGCCAGCAACCAAGTGCATGGGACTAGCGGGGGCTACGAGCAGTACTTC; CDR3 protein: CASNQVHGTSGGYEQYF
J gene: TRBJ1-3; clone size: .; V gene: TRBV6-5; D gene: .; CDR3 DNA: TGTGCTAGCAGTTTGCGAGGGCTTTCTGGAAACACCATATATTTT; CDR3 protein: CASSLRGLSGNTIYF
J gene: TRBJ2-3; clone size: medium-sized; V gene: TRBV20-1; D gene: TRBD1; CDR3 DNA: TGCAGTGCGACCGGGACAGGGGGCACAGATACGCAGTATTTT; CDR3 protein: CSATGTGGTDTQYF
J gene: TRBJ1-3; clone size: .; V gene: TRBV12-3/TRBV12-4; D gene: .; CDR3 DNA: TGTGCCAGCAGTATAGCGCAGGGGCTCTCTGGAAACACCATATATTTT; CDR3 protein: CASSIAQGLSGNTIYF